This T cell receptor beta chain is drawn from a study of CD8 T cells in ankylosing spondylitis. Quantitative 5'-RACE was performed with molecular barcodes, and it yielded the TCR beta libraries. TCRdb processed the 5' RACE reads anew with MiXCR; each CDR3 protein has one entry. This sample carries about 240,000 distinct CDR3 sequences, over 9.5% of them seen once, and the ten largest clones take about 3%. The CDR3 runs to 13 residues. V lost 3 bases to trimming and J lost 3 bases, with 9 bases between them. Germline V gene lookup returns CDR1 SGHDT and CDR2 YYEEEE. This clonotype was detected ten times or more. What it binds is not known. General study findings and limits: Blood of patients with ankylosing spondylitis appeared to be characterized by a TCR beta motif of several highly homologous variants. Significant enrichment of disease-linked clones was reportedly seen in matched ankylosing spondylitis synovial fluid. Disease-associated clonotypes exhibited CD8+ identity and were relatively infrequent in peripheral blood.

V is TRBV5-6 and J is TRBJ1-1, with unresolved D. Sequencing used blood, either unsorted or a sorted T cell fraction (not recorded which). The TCR comes from a male donor with ankylosing spondylitis or in good health (not recorded which). The CDR3 DNA reads as TGTGCCAGCAGCTCCGTTAGGGACACTGAAGCTTTCTTT. As protein: CASSSVRDTEAFF.